Listed below are T cell receptor beta chains from one sample, sequenced in a study of pediatric ulcerative colitis. Generated by immunoSEQ multiplex PCR, the TCRdb table keeps only in-frame clones and is missing some. The sample shows tens of thousands of clones, over 80% of them seen only once. Specimen: blood. These receptors all stem from a boy younger than 18 who was a control in a study of pediatric ulcerative colitis. CDR3s include the opening cysteine and the closing phenylalanine or tryptophan.

cdr3_aa,v_call
CASSPAGQGVPGNTIYF,TRBV18
CASTTWGGGNTIYF,TRBV5-5
CAISELGEKLFF,TRBV10-3
CASSQEYGVSNQPQHF,TRBV4-3
CASSPARSSYNEQFF,TRBV5-6
CASSSDRGPYYEQYF,TRBV7-2
CASSFLGAEAFF,TRBV27
CASRGISGTGLKSSYEQYF,TRBV2
CASSKAGEATDTQYF,TRBV5-5
CASSQETRDRASYEQYF,TRBV23-1
CASSGFPGQGTGANVLTF,TRBV6-4
CASSLARTALNTEAFF,TRBV5-1
CASSQEVAGSNQPQHF,TRBV4-2
CATSLEGQPVEKLFF,TRBV15
CASSESLASGEQYF,TRBV10-1
CASTDGAGVEQFF,TRBV5-1
CASSSKLAGGSFTDTQYF,TRBV5-1
CASSMQGEGANVLTF,TRBV19
CASSDSGSSGANVLTF,TRBV6-4
CASSPAGGGTDTQYF,TRBV6-4
CASSLFSAGGAYEQYF,TRBV28
CASTPDTSSTDTQYF,TRBV10-1
CASSVTVEEQFF,TRBV9
CASRSTGGGGYTF,TRBV6-5
CASSSDGAGPKNIQYF,TRBV7-9